The 8 T cell receptor beta chains listed next were all sequenced from one sample in a study of blood T cell repertoires in COVID-19. Some clones are missing from TCRdb's copy, which holds only in-frame ones; the method was immunoSEQ multiplex PCR. The data hold 250,000 to 300,000 clones, with approximately 85% observed a single time. Material: PBMCs or T cells enriched from blood (not recorded which). The receptor source for this set is a woman aged 50 to 60 who had recovered from COVID-19.

CDR3 sequence (DNA): TGTGCCACCAGCAGAGATCTGGAGGGGCCGAACACTGAAGCTTTCTTT. This codes for CATSRDLEGPNTEAFF. J is TRBJ1-1 and V is TRBV15, with a tentative D call TRBD1 (5 bases). Trimming stripped 0 bases from V and 1 base from J, with 12 bases between. Germline V gene sequence: CDR1 LNHNV, CDR2 YYDKDF (reference sequence). This CDR3 is 16 amino acids long.

V and J are TRBV30 and TRBJ2-7; TRBD2 is a possible D gene (6 bases). The CDR3 runs to 13 residues. V shed 5 bases and J shed 4 bases, with 15 bases lying between them. The germline CDR1 and CDR2 sequences are GTSNPN and SVGIG (reference sequence). CDR3 amino acids: CAWGLRGLYEQYF. The CDR3, as DNA: TGTGCCTGGGGTCTGAGGGGACTTTACGAGCAGTACTTC.

This chain uses TRBV27 with TRBJ1-1, with a tentative D call TRBD1 (5 bases). The V gene lost 2 bases and the J gene lost 0 bases, with 7 bases spanning the gap. This CDR3 has 14 residues. Germline lookup yields CDR1 MNHEY and CDR2 SMNVEV (reference sequence). CDR3 DNA: TGTGCCAGCAGTTTAAGGGGTATGAACACTGAAGCTTTCTTT. It is translated as CASSLRGMNTEAFF.

This chain connects TRBV10-1 to TRBJ2-2, with D tentatively TRBD2 (6 bases). The germline V gene encodes CDR1 WNHNN and CDR2 SYGVQD (reference sequence). V was clipped by 6 bases and J by 3 bases, with 14 bases between them. The CDR3 has 15 residues. As DNA, the CDR3 is TGCGCCAGCAGCGAACGAGGACTACACACCGGGGAGCTGTTTTTT. This sequence encodes CASSERGLHTGELFF.

The rearrangement links TRBV7-3 to TRBJ2-1; D not resolved. The CDR3 covers 13 residues. The V end lost 3 bases, the J end lost 5 bases, and 8 bases lay between the germline ends. Germline CDR1 is SGHTA and CDR2 is FQGTGA. CDR3 DNA: TGTGCCAGCAGCTTTAGCCAGAACAATGAGCAGTTCTTC. Encoded protein: CASSFSQNNEQFF. Based on the CDR3 plus reference TRBV7-3 and TRBJ2-1, the full variable domain is GAGVSQTPSNKVTEKGKYVELRCDPISGHTALYWYRQSLGQGPEFLIYFQGTGAADDSGLPNDRFFAVRPEGSVSTLKIQRTERGDSAVYLCASSFSQNNEQFFGPGTRLTVL.

The rearrangement joins TRBV19 to TRBJ2-2, with TRBD2 matching over 9 bases. CDR1 is LNHDA and CDR2 is SQIVND in the germline V gene (reference sequence). Unmatched junction bases numbered 9, after V lost 5 bases and J lost 5 bases. The CDR3 has 16 amino acids. CDR3 sequence reads: CASSWPLAGRTGELFF. The CDR3 DNA sequence: TGTGCCAGTAGTTGGCCACTAGCGGGTCGAACCGGGGAGCTGTTTTTT.

V gene TRBV28 combines with J gene TRBJ2-7, with D possibly matching TRBD1 (5 bases). The germline gives CDR1 MDHEN, CDR2 SYDVKM. CDR3 size: 13 residues. The V and J ends lost 8 bases and 3 bases respectively, with 14 bases between them. CDR3 residues: CASGQGIRYEQYF. The CDR3 region has the DNA TGTGCCAGCGGCCAGGGAATCCGCTACGAGCAGTACTTC. Full variable domain (remainder filled in from reference TRBV28 and TRBJ2-7): DVKVTQSSRYLVKRTGEKVFLECVQDMDHENMFWYRQDPGLGLRLIYFSYDVKMKEKGDIPEGYSVSREKKERFSLILESASTNQTSMYLCASGQGIRYEQYFGPGTRLTVT.

The rearrangement uses TRBV5-1 and TRBJ2-7; TRBD2 agrees at 10 bases. This CDR3 is 15 amino acids long. The trim removed 2 bases at V and 5 bases at J, leaving 7 bases unmatched. Germline V gene sequence: CDR1 SGHRS, CDR2 YFSETQ. The CDR3 reads CASSFGGTSVNEQYF. The CDR3 DNA follows: TGCGCCAGCAGCTTCGGCGGGACTAGCGTAAACGAGCAGTACTTC.